The 8 T cell receptor beta chains presented below share a single source sample, sequenced in a study of tumor T cells in aggressive B-cell lymphoma. TCRdb's table, derived via immunoSEQ multiplex PCR, lists solely in-frame clones and lacks some. The data contain 8,500 to 14,000 clones, around 89% of them singletons. Input material: tumor tissue. The receptors originated from an adult with diffuse large B cell lymphoma.

The chain couples TRBV25-1 to TRBJ2-7; 10 nucleotides align to TRBD2. Per germline, CDR1 MGHDK and CDR2 SYGVNS. This CDR3 spans 17 amino acids. The trim removed 3 bases at V and 6 bases at J, leaving 14 bases unmatched. The CDR3 bases are TGTGCCAGCAGTGATTTCTTAGCGGGGGGCGCGTTCGGCGAGCAGTACTTC. It translates to CASSDFLAGGAFGEQYF.

The rearrangement joins TRBV7-6 to TRBJ1-1; D call uncertain. The CDR3 consists of 18 residues. Trimming left V 2 bases short and J 1 base short, with 20 bases between. Germline CDR1 and CDR2: SGHVS and FNYEAQ. The CDR3 DNA sequence: TGTGCCAGCAGCTTATCCTCCTGGGGAGTCGGAGAGAACACTGAAGCTTTCTTT. Encoded protein: CASSLSSWGVGENTEAFF.

The rearrangement joins TRBV10-3 to TRBJ1-1; D is possibly TRBD1 (5 bases). The CDR3 is 13 residues long. The germline V and J ends were trimmed by 4 bases and 5 bases, with 11 bases remaining between them. Germline V CDR1 and CDR2: ENHRY, SYGVKD. CDR3 in amino acids: CAISGQSSTEAFF. CDR3 nucleotide sequence: TGTGCCATCAGTGGACAGTCGAGTACTGAAGCTTTCTTT.

V usage is TRBV12-5 and J usage is TRBJ2-5; 8 bases map to TRBD1. The CDR3 contains 16 residues. The ends lost 9 bases at V and 5 bases at J; junction bases unmatched: 17. Germline-derived CDR1 and CDR2 are LGHNT and FRNRAP. CDR3 in amino acids: CARRTFSDREVETQYF. The CDR3 DNA sequence: TGTGCTAGAAGGACGTTCTCGGACAGGGAAGTTGAGACCCAGTACTTC.

This clone was picked up a small number of times. The genes are TRBV19 and TRBJ1-3; possible D gene TRBD1, 5 bases. The ends were cut back, 4 bases at V and 0 bases at J, with 16 bases in the middle. The germline gives CDR1 LNHDA, CDR2 SQIVND (reference sequence). The CDR3 sequence is 17 residues long. CDR3 residues: CASSNPGHPSSGNTIYF. CDR3 coding DNA: TGTGCCAGTAGTAACCCCGGACACCCTAGCTCTGGAAACACCATATATTTT.

This chain joins TRBV5-1 and TRBJ2-3, with 14 nucleotides matching TRBD2. The CDR3 runs to 14 residues. Germline CDR1 reads SGHRS; CDR2 reads YFSETQ. V lost 5 bases, J lost 10 bases, and 6 bases stayed unmatched. This CDR3 reads CASSETSGRAPQYF. CDR3 in DNA: TGCGCCAGCAGTGAGACTAGCGGGAGGGCCCCGCAGTATTTT.

The chain uses TRBV29-1 and TRBJ2-5; 9 bases are a match to TRBD1. Unmatched junction bases numbered 11, after V lost 2 bases and J lost 1 base. The CDR3 spans 17 residues. Germline CDR1 SQVTM, CDR2 ANQGSEA. The CDR3 bases are TGCAGCGTTGAAAGAGAGGGGACAGGGCCGCGCCAAGAGACCCAGTACTTC. Translating it yields CSVEREGTGPRQETQYF. Based on the CDR3 plus reference TRBV29-1 and TRBJ2-5, the full variable domain is SAVISQKPSRDICQRGTSLTIQCQVDSQVTMMFWYRQQPGQSLTLIATANQGSEATYESGFVIDKFPISRPNLTFSTLTVSNMSPEDSSIYLCSVEREGTGPRQETQYFGPGTRLLVL.

The chain carries TRBV4-3 and TRBJ2-1; 7 bases agree with TRBD2. Germline values: CDR1 LGHNA, CDR2 YSLEER. The CDR3 contains 17 residues. Unmatched junction bases numbered 7, after V lost 0 bases and J lost 2 bases. The DNA of the CDR3 is TGCGCCAGCAGCCAAGAACCCCCGGGAGGAACCTACAATGAGCAGTTCTTC. Protein: CASSQEPPGGTYNEQFF.